The source of this TCR beta chain is a study of PD-L1 blockade in urothelial cancer. Study-wide context: The number of prior chemotherapy regimens per patient was 0 to 3.

This table comes from immunoSEQ multiplex PCR, and its TCRdb copy is limited to in-frame clones, with some not included. The sample consists of tens of thousands of clones, around 91% of them appearing once. Trimming took off 5 bases at V and 4 bases at J, with 11 bases between the two ends. Germline CDR1 SNHLY, CDR2 FYNNEI. This CDR3 has 13 amino acids. The time point was: pretreatment peripheral blood. V gene TRBV2 combines with J gene TRBJ1-2, with D uncertain. Sequences were derived from PBMCs, sampled around atezolizumab (anti-PD-L1) treatment. This clonotype originated in a man between 60 and 75 years old with urothelial cancer. The CDR3 DNA sequence: TGTGCCAGCAGTATGAGCGAGAGCTATGGCTACACCTTC. Encoded protein: CASSMSESYGYTF. Complete variable domain (other parts from reference TRBV2 and TRBJ1-2): EPEVTQTPSHQVTQMGQEVILRCVPISNHLYFYWYRQILGQKVEFLVSFYNNEISEKSEIFDDQFSVERPDGSNFTLKIRSTKLEDSAMYFCASSMSESYGYTFGSGTRLTVV.